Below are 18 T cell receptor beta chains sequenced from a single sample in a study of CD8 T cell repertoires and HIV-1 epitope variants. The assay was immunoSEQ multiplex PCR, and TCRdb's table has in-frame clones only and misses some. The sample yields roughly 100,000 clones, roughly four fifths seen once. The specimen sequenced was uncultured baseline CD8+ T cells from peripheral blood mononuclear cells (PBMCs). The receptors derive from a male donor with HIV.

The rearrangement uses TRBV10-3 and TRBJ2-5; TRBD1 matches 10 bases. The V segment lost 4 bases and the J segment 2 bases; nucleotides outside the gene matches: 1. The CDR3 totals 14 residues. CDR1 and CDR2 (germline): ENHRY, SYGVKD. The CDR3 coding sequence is TGTGCCATCAGTGCGGACAGGGGGCAAGAGACCCAGTACTTC. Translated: CAISADRGQETQYF.

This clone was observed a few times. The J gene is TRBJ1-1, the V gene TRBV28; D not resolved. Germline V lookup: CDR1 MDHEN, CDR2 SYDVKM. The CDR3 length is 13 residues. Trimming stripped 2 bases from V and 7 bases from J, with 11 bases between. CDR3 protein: CASSLLTGNEAFF. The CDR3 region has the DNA TGTGCCAGCAGTTTACTGACGGGGAATGAAGCTTTCTTT.

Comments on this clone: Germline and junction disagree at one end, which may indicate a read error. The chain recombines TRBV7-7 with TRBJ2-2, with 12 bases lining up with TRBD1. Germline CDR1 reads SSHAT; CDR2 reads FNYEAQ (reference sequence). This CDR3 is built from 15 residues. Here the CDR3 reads CASSLGTGGNGELFF. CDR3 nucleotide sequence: TGTGCTAGCAGCTTAGGGACAGGGGGCAACGGGGAGCTGTTTTTT.

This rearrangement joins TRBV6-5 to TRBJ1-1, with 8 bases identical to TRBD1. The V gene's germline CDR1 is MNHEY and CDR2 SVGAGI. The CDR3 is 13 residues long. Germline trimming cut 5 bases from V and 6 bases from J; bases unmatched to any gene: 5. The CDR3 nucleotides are TGTGCCAGCAGTGTTGGACAGGGCGCTGAAGCTTTCTTT. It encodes CASSVGQGAEAFF.

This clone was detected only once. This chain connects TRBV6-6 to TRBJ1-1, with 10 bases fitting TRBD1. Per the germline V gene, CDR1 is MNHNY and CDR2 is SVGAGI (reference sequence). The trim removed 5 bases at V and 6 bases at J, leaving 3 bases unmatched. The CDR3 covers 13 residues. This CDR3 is CASSRGQGAEAFF. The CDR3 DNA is TGTGCCAGCAGTCGCGGACAGGGGGCTGAAGCTTTCTTT.

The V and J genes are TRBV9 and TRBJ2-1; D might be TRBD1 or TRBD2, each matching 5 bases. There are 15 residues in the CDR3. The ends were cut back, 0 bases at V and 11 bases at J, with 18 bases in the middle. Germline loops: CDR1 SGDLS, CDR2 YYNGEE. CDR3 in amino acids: CASSVGGTNDQKQFF. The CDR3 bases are TGTGCCAGCAGCGTAGGGGGGACCAACGATCAAAAGCAGTTCTTC.

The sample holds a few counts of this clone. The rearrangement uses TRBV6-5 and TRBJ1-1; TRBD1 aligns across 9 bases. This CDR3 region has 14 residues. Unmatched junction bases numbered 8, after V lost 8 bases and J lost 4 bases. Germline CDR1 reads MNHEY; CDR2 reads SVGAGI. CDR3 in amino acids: CASGNRGRSTEAFF. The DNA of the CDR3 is TGTGCCAGCGGAAACAGGGGGCGAAGCACTGAAGCTTTCTTT.

DNA of the CDR3: TGTGCCTGGAGTGGGGGACAAGGGGGCTCTGAAGCTTTCTTT. It specifies CAWSGGQGGSEAFF. This chain joins TRBV30 and TRBJ1-1; the match to TRBD1 covers 7 bases. With 1 base clipped from V and 6 bases from J, the junction kept 8 bases outside the gene matches. CDR3 length: 14 residues. CDR1 GTSNPN and CDR2 SVGIG come from the germline V gene (reference sequence).

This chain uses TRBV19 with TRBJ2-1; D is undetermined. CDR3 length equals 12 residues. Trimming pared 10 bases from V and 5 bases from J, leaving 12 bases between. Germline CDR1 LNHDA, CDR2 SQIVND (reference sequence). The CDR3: CATSAGDNEQFF. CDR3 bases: TGTGCCACCTCGGCCGGAGACAATGAGCAGTTCTTC.

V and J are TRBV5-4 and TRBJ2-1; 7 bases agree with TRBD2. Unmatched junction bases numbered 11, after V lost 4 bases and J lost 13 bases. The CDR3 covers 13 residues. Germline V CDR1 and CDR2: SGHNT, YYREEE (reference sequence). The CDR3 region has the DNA TGTGCCAGCAGCATCATGGTGGCGGGGGAACAGTTCTTC. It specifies CASSIMVAGEQFF.

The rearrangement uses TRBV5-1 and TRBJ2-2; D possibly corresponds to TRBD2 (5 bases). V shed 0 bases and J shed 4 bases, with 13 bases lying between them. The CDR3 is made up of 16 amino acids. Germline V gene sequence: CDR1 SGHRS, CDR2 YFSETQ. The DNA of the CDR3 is TGCGCCAGCAGCTTGGGGACTGCTCGCGGCACCGGGGAGCTGTTTTTT. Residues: CASSLGTARGTGELFF.

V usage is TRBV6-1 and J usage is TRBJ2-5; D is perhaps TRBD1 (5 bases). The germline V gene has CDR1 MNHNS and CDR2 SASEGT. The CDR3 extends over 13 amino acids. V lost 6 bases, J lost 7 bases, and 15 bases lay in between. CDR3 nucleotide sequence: TGTGCCAGCAGGCCCAGGGCCACGGCGACCCAGTACTTC. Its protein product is CASRPRATATQYF.

The CDR3 DNA follows: TGTGCCAGTACTAGCGGCCAAGAGACCCAGTACTTC. The encoded protein is CASTSGQETQYF. The V call is TRBV19, the J call TRBJ2-5, with TRBD2 identical over 7 bases. V dropped 7 bases and J dropped 1; count of bases not matched to a gene: 0. This CDR3 spans 12 amino acids. Germline-derived CDR1 and CDR2 are LNHDA and SQIVND (reference sequence).

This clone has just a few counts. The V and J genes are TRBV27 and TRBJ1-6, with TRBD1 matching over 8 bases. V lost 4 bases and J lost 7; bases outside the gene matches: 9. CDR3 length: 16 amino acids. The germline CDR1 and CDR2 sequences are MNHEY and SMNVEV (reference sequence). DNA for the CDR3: TGTGCCAGCAGTTCACTCCGGACAGGGAGGAATTCACCCCTCCACTTT. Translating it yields CASSSLRTGRNSPLHF.

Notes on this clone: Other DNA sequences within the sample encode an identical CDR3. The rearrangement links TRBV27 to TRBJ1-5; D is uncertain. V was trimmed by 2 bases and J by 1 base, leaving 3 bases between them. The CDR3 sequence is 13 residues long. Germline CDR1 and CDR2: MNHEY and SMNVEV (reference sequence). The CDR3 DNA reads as TGTGCCAGCAGTTTAGGCAGCAATCAGCCCCAGCATTTT. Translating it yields CASSLGSNQPQHF.

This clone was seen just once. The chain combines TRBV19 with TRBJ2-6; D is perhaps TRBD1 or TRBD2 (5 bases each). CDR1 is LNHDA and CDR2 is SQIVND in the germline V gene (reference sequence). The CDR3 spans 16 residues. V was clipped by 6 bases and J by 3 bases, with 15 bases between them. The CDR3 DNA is TGTGCCAGTAGCCCCGATTGGGGGAATGGGGCCAACGTCCTGACTTTC. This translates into CASSPDWGNGANVLTF.

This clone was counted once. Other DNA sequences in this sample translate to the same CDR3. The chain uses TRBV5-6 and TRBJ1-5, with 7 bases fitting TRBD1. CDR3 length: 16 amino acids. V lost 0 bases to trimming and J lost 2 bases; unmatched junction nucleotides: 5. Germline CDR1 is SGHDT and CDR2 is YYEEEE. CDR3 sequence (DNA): TGTGCCAGCAGCTTGGGAGGGGGCGCTGGCAATCAGCCCCAGCATTTT. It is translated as CASSLGGGAGNQPQHF.

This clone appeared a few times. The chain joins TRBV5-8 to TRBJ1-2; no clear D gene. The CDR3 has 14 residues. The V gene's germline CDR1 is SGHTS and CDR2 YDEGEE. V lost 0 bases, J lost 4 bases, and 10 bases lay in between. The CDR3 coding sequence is TGTGCCAGCAGCTTGGCAGGCCTTGGCTATGGCTACACCTTC. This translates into CASSLAGLGYGYTF.